This entry describes one TCR beta chain. Its target is not known. The entry originates in a study of radiation and T cells in renal cell carcinoma. As for the study in general: Nephrectomy followed 15 Gy stereotactic body radiation by 4 weeks.

Germline V gives CDR1 KGHSH, CDR2 LQKENI. Trimming pared 6 bases from V and 4 bases from J, leaving 12 bases between. This CDR3 is 13 amino acids long. Time point meaning: baseline pretreatment blood. The treatment is: 15 Gy SBRT to primary tumor, nephrectomy 4 weeks later. Blood was sampled at baseline, 2 weeks and 4 weeks after SBRT. Sequenced by immunoSEQ multiplex PCR; TCRdb stores in-frame clones only, minus some. Seen here are 150,000 or so clones, around 90% observed once, and the top ten hold 4.1%. Study-wide points: In blood, top tumor clones expanded by 2 weeks, shrinking by 4.

The material sequenced was blood, taken from a patient whose treatment included radiotherapy and nephrectomy. This clonotype was sampled from a woman aged 65 to 85 with renal cell carcinoma. V usage is TRBV18 and J usage is TRBJ1-2; D is uncertain. CDR3 DNA: TGTGCCAGCTCTCCCGGGAGGGTCTATGGCTACACCTTC. Translated: CASSPGRVYGYTF.